A selection of T cell receptor beta chains follows, all from one sample in a study of CD8+ T cells in alopecia areata. The method was immunoSEQ multiplex PCR; TCRdb's version includes in-frame clones alone and lacks a portion of them. This repertoire shows fewer than 200,000 clones, 50% to 75% found once; its top ten account for roughly 14%. The sequences come from CD4+ T cells sorted from blood, collected at week 0. The receptor set was obtained from a human donor with alopecia areata. Each CDR3 is given with its conserved first and last residue. The D gene is left open where the match is weak. Clone size is not always given. Where it is, it says once, few, many or a class for expanded clones.

TRBJ1-2 | TRBD1 | 15 | TRBV29-1 | . | TGCAGCGTTGCCGTAATCGGGGACAGGTCTGGGGGCTACACCTTC | CSVAVIGDRSGGYTF
TRBJ2-5 | . | 15 | TRBV27 | . | TGTGCCAGCAGTTGGTCGCCCTCCCCGAGTGAGACCCAGTACTTC | CASSWSPSPSETQYF
TRBJ1-5 | TRBD1 | 14 | TRBV7-2 | . | TGTGCCAGCAGCCGGGGACAGGGGTTCCAGCCCCAGCATTTT | CASSRGQGFQPQHF
TRBJ1-1 | TRBD1 | 15 | TRBV30 | . | TGTGCCTGGAGTGGGACAGGTCGGATTTGGACTGAAGCTTTCTTT | CAWSGTGRIWTEAFF
TRBJ2-1 | . | 12 | TRBV10-3 | . | TGTGCCATCAGTGCTGTGGACAATGAGCAGTTCTTC | CAISAVDNEQFF
TRBJ1-2 | . | 14 | TRBV7-9 | . | TGTGCCAGCAGCCCCGGAGGGGGGTGGTTTGGCTACACCTTC | CASSPGGGWFGYTF
TRBJ2-5 | . | 14 | TRBV23-1 | . | TGCGCCAGCACTACCCCGTCCGGTGGAGAGACCCAGTACTTC | CASTTPSGGETQYF
TRBJ2-3 | . | 16 | TRBV5-5 | few | TGTGCCAGCAACCTGGAGTTATGGGGGGCCACAGATACGCAGTATTTT | CASNLELWGATDTQYF
TRBJ2-5 | TRBD1 | 15 | TRBV5-1 | . | TGCGCCAGCGGGCTTCAGGGGGCATCTCAAGAGACCCAGTACTTC | CASGLQGASQETQYF
TRBJ2-5 | TRBD2 | 13 | TRBV6-6 | . | TGTGCCACCCAAACGGGGGGGCGTGAGACCCAGTACTTC | CATQTGGRETQYF
TRBJ2-5 | TRBD1 | 15 | TRBV30 | . | TGTGCCTGGAGTGTAGGGACAGGGGGACAAGAGACCCAGTACTTC | CAWSVGTGGQETQYF
TRBJ2-5 | . | 17 | TRBV7-9 | . | TGTGCCAGCAGCTTAGGGTCCGAGGCAGGGGTAAAAGAGACCCAGTACTTC | CASSLGSEAGVKETQYF
TRBJ2-5 | . | 13 | TRBV11-2 | . | TGTGCCAGCAGCTTTTTCGGAAGGGAGACCCAGTACTTC | CASSFFGRETQYF
TRBJ1-1 | . | 15 | TRBV27 | . | TGTGCCAGTCATAGGGACGGAAAACCGAACACTGAAGCTTTCTTT | CASHRDGKPNTEAFF
TRBJ2-1 | TRBD1 | 16 | TRBV6-1 | . | TGTGCCAGCAGTGAAAAGGTGGACAGGGGCAACAATGAGCAGTTCTTC | CASSEKVDRGNNEQFF